This T cell receptor (beta chain) was captured by sequencing in a study of blood T cell repertoires in COVID-19. On the study more broadly: Acute-phase and convalescent COVID-19 samples originated in the United States, Italy and Spain. Sample material is recorded as cDNA or gDNA derived from T cells, B-cell-depleted T cells, or PBMCs.

V dropped 2 bases and J dropped 8; count of bases not matched to a gene: 4. From germline, CDR1 is SGHDT and CDR2 YYEEEE. The CDR3 spans 13 residues. Original processing methods: How many nucleated cells were present was estimated from reference gene primer amplification. Measured with immunoSEQ multiplex PCR; TCRdb has only the in-frame clones, and not every one. V and J calls and clone size are as listed in that table; D and trimming were resolved from the DNA. The data show about 140,000 clones, 88% seen once. The chain employs TRBV5-6 and TRBJ1-2; 9 bases line up with TRBD1. The receptor's source is a man between 60 and 75 years old with active or convalescent COVID-19. The material sequenced was peripheral blood. CDR3: CASSLGQGQGYTF. The DNA for the CDR3 is TGTGCCAGCAGCTTAGGACAGGGGCAAGGCTACACCTTC.